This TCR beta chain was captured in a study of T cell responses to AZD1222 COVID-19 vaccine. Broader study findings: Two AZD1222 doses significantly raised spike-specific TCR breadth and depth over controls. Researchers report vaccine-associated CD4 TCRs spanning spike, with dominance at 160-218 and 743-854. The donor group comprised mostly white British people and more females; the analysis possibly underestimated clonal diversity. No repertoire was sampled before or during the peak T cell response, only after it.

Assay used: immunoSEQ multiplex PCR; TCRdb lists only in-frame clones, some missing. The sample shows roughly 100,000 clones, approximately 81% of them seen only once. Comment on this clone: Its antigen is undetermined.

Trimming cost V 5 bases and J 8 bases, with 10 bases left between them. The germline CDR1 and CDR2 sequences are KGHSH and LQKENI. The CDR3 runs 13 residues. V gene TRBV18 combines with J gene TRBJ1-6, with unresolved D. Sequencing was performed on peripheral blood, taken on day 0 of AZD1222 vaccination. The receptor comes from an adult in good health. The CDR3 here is CASSSQLDSPLHF. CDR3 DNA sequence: TGTGCCAGCTCATCGCAGTTGGATTCACCCCTCCACTTT.